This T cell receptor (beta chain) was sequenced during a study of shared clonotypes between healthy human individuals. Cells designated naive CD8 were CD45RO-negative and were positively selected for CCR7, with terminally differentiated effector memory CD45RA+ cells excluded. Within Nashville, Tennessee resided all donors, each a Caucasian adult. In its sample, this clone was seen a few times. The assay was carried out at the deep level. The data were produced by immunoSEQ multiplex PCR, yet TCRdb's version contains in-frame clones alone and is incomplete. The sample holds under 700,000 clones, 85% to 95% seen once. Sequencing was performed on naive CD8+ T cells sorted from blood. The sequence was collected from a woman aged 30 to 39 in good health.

The CDR3 bases are TGTGCCAGTAGTGTAAGACAGGTACATAGCAATCAGCCCCAGCATTTT. It is translated as CASSVRQVHSNQPQHF. The rearrangement joins TRBV19 to TRBJ1-5, with D maybe TRBD1 (6 bases). This CDR3 region has 16 residues. Per germline, CDR1 LNHDA and CDR2 SQIVND (reference sequence). Trimming removed 5 bases at V and 0 bases at J, with 14 bases between.